The sequence of this T cell receptor beta chain was determined in a study of identical twins. Healthy Caucasians made up all donors. With V trimmed by 4 bases and J by 1 base, 15 bases remained unmatched. Per germline, CDR1 MNHEY and CDR2 SMNVEV (reference sequence). This CDR3 spans 20 amino acids. Study outcomes and limitations: Carriage of fewer insertions was seen in abundant cord blood beta clonotypes, whereas memory repertoires showed none. Twin pairs' shared out-of-frame alpha sequences were enriched in low generation probability.

Of note for this clonotype: Antigen specificity is unknown.

TCRdb processed the 5' RACE reads anew with MiXCR; each CDR3 protein has one entry. The sample shows fewer than 650,000 distinct CDR3 sequences, more than 9% of them seen only once. The sample was also reused in another study, on yellow fever vaccine responses in identical twins.

Sequencing used PBMCs. The TCR was taken from a woman between 18 and 29 years old in good health. The J gene is TRBJ2-7, the V gene TRBV27, with 14 bases that match TRBD2. CDR3 DNA sequence: TGTGCCAGCAGTTCTTACAGGCCCGCCGGGACTAGCGGGAGTTCCTACGAGCAGTACTTC. It yields the protein CASSSYRPAGTSGSSYEQYF.